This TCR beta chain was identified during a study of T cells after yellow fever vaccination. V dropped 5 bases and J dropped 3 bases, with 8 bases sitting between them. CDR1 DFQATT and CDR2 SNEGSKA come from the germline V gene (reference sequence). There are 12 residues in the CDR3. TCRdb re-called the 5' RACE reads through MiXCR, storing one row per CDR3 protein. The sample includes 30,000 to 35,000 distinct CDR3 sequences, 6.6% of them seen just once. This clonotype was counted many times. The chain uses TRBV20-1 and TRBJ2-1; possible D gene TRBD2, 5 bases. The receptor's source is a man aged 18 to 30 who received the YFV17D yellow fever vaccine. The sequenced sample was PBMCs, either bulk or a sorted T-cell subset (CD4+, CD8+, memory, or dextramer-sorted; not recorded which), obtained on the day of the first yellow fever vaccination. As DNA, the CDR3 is TGCAGTGCTTCGGCGGGCTACAATGAGCAGTTCTTC. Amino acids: CSASAGYNEQFF.